These 23 T cell receptor beta chains were all obtained from the same sample, sequenced in a study of blood T cell repertoires in COVID-19. TCRdb's table, derived via immunoSEQ multiplex PCR, lists solely in-frame clones and lacks some. The repertoire has roughly 130,000 clones, 80% to 90% of them found once; the top ten carry roughly 3.6%. Sequencing input: peripheral blood. The receptors derive from a woman aged 55-69 years with acute or convalescent COVID-19.

The chain carries TRBV24-1 and TRBJ2-5, with a possible D match to TRBD1 (6 bases). Germline CDR1 is KGHDR and CDR2 is SFDVKD. Trimming took 5 bases from V and 2 from J, leaving 14 bases between them. The length of the CDR3 is 15 residues. This chain's CDR3 is CATSGHGTQQETQYF. The CDR3 DNA reads TGTGCCACCAGTGGCCACGGGACACAGCAAGAGACCCAGTACTTC.

The chain joins TRBV5-1 to TRBJ2-1, with D maybe TRBD1 (5 bases). The CDR3 contains 14 residues. Looked up from germline, CDR1 is SGHRS and CDR2 is YFSETQ. Trimming stripped 2 bases from V and 7 bases from J, with 13 bases between. The CDR3 sequence: CASSFGAGSNEQFF. CDR3 bases: TGCGCCAGCAGCTTTGGTGCAGGGTCAAATGAGCAGTTCTTC. Based on the CDR3 plus reference TRBV5-1 and TRBJ2-1, the full variable domain is KAGVTQTPRYLIKTRGQQVTLSCSPISGHRSVSWYQQTPGQGLQFLFEYFSETQRNKGNFPGRFSGRQFSNSRSEMNVSTLELGDSALYLCASSFGAGSNEQFFGPGTRLTVL.

The chain carries TRBV29-1 and TRBJ2-1, with 11 bases matching TRBD2. Germline CDR1 is SQVTM and CDR2 is ANQGSEA. V lost 5 bases to trimming and J lost 3 bases; unmatched junction nucleotides: 6. This CDR3 spans 15 amino acids. The CDR3 DNA is TGCAGCGTTTCCTCCACTAGCGGGGGCTACAATGAGCAGTTCTTC. It encodes CSVSSTSGGYNEQFF.

The V and J genes are TRBV4-1 and TRBJ1-5; 9 bases fit TRBD1. The V gene's germline CDR1 is MGHRA and CDR2 YSYEKL. The CDR3 has 18 amino acids. Germline trimming cut 4 bases from V and 6 bases from J; bases unmatched to any gene: 16. CDR3: CASSPTGSPGQGSQPQHF. CDR3 coding DNA: TGCGCCAGCAGCCCTACGGGGAGCCCGGGACAGGGTAGTCAGCCCCAGCATTTT.

This chain joins TRBV5-1 and TRBJ1-3; D gene uncertain. This CDR3 has 14 amino acids. Trimming stripped 0 bases from V and 0 bases from J, with 4 bases between. Germline V lookup: CDR1 SGHRS, CDR2 YFSETQ. The chain's CDR3 is CASSLASSGNTIYF. The DNA of the CDR3 is TGCGCCAGCAGCTTGGCCAGCTCTGGAAACACCATATATTTT.

A few counts support this clone. The chain couples TRBV5-5 to TRBJ1-1; D is undetermined. The CDR3 is 14 residues long. Germline V gene sequence: CDR1 SGHKS, CDR2 YYEKEE (reference sequence). Trimming shortened V by 2 bases and J by 3 bases, and 11 bases separated the two germline ends. CDR3 loop: CASSFHRSYTEAFF. CDR3 nucleotide sequence: TGTGCCAGCAGCTTTCACAGATCCTACACTGAAGCTTTCTTT.

The genes are TRBV29-1 and TRBJ1-2; 8 nucleotides line up with TRBD1. Germline V CDR1 and CDR2: SQVTM, ANQGSEA. After removal of 3 bases from V and 8 bases from J, the junction contained 8 bases not matched to a gene. The CDR3 sequence is 13 residues long. The CDR3: CSVDSQGAFGYTF. The CDR3, as DNA: TGCAGCGTTGACTCCCAGGGGGCGTTCGGCTACACCTTC.

This sequence joins TRBV29-1 and TRBJ1-4, with TRBD1 as a possible D gene (6 bases). V lost 7 bases, J lost 6 bases, and 12 bases lay in between. This CDR3 region has 12 residues. Germline V gene sequence: CDR1 SQVTM, CDR2 ANQGSEA. CDR3 in amino acids: CSALSGDEKLFF. DNA for the CDR3: TGCAGCGCCCTATCAGGGGATGAAAAACTGTTTTTT.

In this sample, this clone turned up a few times. V usage is TRBV7-3 and J usage is TRBJ2-1; perhaps TRBD2 as D (7 bases). CDR1 SGHTA and CDR2 FQGTGA come from the germline V gene. The CDR3 is 16 amino acids. V was clipped by 5 bases and J by 5 bases, with 19 bases between them. The CDR3 DNA follows: TGTGCCAGCAGCCGTCTGGGCGCGGGGGCTGACAATGAGCAGTTCTTC. This encodes CASSRLGAGADNEQFF.

The chain uses TRBV7-2 and TRBJ2-2; 8 positions agree with TRBD1. Trimming cost V 5 bases and J 3 bases; bases outside gene matches: 5. Germline assignment: CDR1 SGHTA and CDR2 FQGNSA. The CDR3 sequence is 15 residues long. As DNA, the CDR3 is TGTGCCAGCAGCCCCCAGGGGGCGTACACCGGGGAGCTGTTTTTT. This encodes CASSPQGAYTGELFF.

As to this clone: At one end the junction does not follow the germline gene, possibly because of a read error. The rearrangement links TRBV7-7 to TRBJ2-7; TRBD1 agrees at 9 bases. This CDR3 region has 14 residues. From germline, CDR1 is SSHAT and CDR2 FNYEAQ (reference sequence). The CDR3 region is CASSLGQGLEEQYF. Written as DNA, the CDR3 is TGTGCTAGCAGCTTAGGACAGGGGTTAGAAGAGCAGTACTTC.

This clone was counted a single time. V is TRBV7-9 and J is TRBJ2-1; 7 nucleotides line up with TRBD2. The CDR3 covers 15 residues. After removal of 3 bases from V and 7 bases from J, the junction contained 9 bases not matched to a gene. CDR1 SEHNR and CDR2 FQNEAQ come from the germline V gene (reference sequence). CDR3 residues: CASSFALAARNEQFF. The CDR3 nucleotides are TGTGCCAGCAGCTTTGCGCTAGCGGCCCGGAATGAGCAGTTCTTC.

The genes are TRBV27 and TRBJ2-2, with 7 nucleotides matching TRBD1. The germline gives CDR1 MNHEY, CDR2 SMNVEV (reference sequence). This CDR3 comprises 17 residues. V gave up 5 bases and J gave up 0 bases; unmatched junction bases: 9. The CDR3 spells CASSPTPGTANTGELFF. The CDR3 DNA sequence: TGTGCCAGCAGTCCGACCCCCGGGACAGCGAACACCGGGGAGCTGTTTTTT.

The chain recombines TRBV19 with TRBJ1-5, with 10 positions matching TRBD1. V shed 4 bases, J shed 9 bases, and the junction held 6 bases outside the gene matches. This CDR3 comprises 14 residues. Germline V CDR1 and CDR2: LNHDA, SQIVND (reference sequence). The CDR3 DNA reads as TGTGCCAGTAGTAGACAGGGGGCGGTTTGGCCCCAGCATTTT. It translates to CASSRQGAVWPQHF.

This sequence joins TRBV28 and TRBJ1-2; D is ambiguous. The CDR3 has 13 residues. Per the germline V gene, CDR1 is MDHEN and CDR2 is SYDVKM. DNA for the CDR3: TGTGCGATGCGGGAGTCTGGAAGAGATGGCTACACCTTC. Translated, it gives CAMRESGRDGYTF.

The chain couples TRBV4-1 to TRBJ1-5, with 8 bases fitting TRBD1. The length of the CDR3 is 14 residues. The ends lost 1 base at V and 6 bases at J; junction bases unmatched: 2. The germline CDR1 and CDR2 sequences are MGHRA and YSYEKL. The CDR3 nucleotides are TGCGCCAGCAGCCAAGGGACAGGGCTTCAGCCCCAGCATTTT. Protein: CASSQGTGLQPQHF.

This clone was detected a few times. This chain joins TRBV5-5 and TRBJ1-3; D unresolved. Germline lookup yields CDR1 SGHKS and CDR2 YYEKEE (reference sequence). The V gene lost 2 bases and the J gene lost 0 bases, with 9 bases spanning the gap. The CDR3 length is 15 residues. In DNA form, the CDR3 reads TGTGCCAGCAGCTTTGGCGGGAGCTCTGGAAACACCATATATTTT. Amino acids: CASSFGGSSGNTIYF.

The gene calls are TRBV5-4 and TRBJ2-1; 9 nucleotides agree with TRBD1. Germline lookup yields CDR1 SGHNT and CDR2 YYREEE (reference sequence). The CDR3 sequence is 13 residues long. Trimming at V came to 9 bases and at J to 6 bases, leaving 7 bases not matched to a gene. DNA of the CDR3: TGTGCCACGGGACAGGGAGATCGCAATGAGCAGTTCTTC. Its protein product is CATGQGDRNEQFF.

This chain joins TRBV18 and TRBJ1-6, with D unresolved. The CDR3 contains 15 residues. Trimming removed 2 bases at V and 5 bases at J, with 10 bases between. The germline V gene encodes CDR1 KGHSH and CDR2 LQKENI. CDR3 in amino acids: CASSPVGDHNSPLHF. CDR3 coding DNA: TGTGCCAGCTCACCAGTCGGGGATCATAATTCACCCCTCCACTTT.

This chain links TRBV3-1 (or the pseudogene TRBV3-2) with TRBJ2-3; TRBD1 agrees at 9 bases. This CDR3 contains 15 residues. V lost 6 bases, J lost 4 bases, and 8 bases stayed unmatched. CDR1 LGHDT and CDR2 YNNKEL come from the germline V gene (reference sequence). The CDR3 region is CASSGQGKGADTQYF. CDR3 DNA sequence: TGTGCCAGCAGTGGACAGGGGAAAGGAGCAGATACGCAGTATTTT.

This clone has only one observation. The chain carries TRBV3-1 (or the pseudogene TRBV3-2) and TRBJ1-2; D remains unclear. Germline lookup yields CDR1 LGHDT and CDR2 YNNKEL (reference sequence). V lost 0 bases and J 8 bases, leaving 7 bases between the germline ends. The CDR3 runs to 12 residues. In DNA form, the CDR3 reads TGTGCCAGCAGCCAAGAGGTGGCAGGCTACACCTTC. It specifies CASSQEVAGYTF.

The chain couples TRBV6-1 to TRBJ1-2; D is unclear. The germline V gene encodes CDR1 MNHNS and CDR2 SASEGT. The CDR3 consists of 12 residues. Trimming took off 3 bases at V and 3 bases at J, with 5 bases between the two ends. The CDR3 reads CASSEIDYGYTF. In DNA, the CDR3 is TGTGCCAGCAGTGAGATAGACTATGGCTACACCTTC.

The V call is TRBV6-2 or TRBV6-3, the J call TRBJ2-7, with 8 bases aligning to TRBD2. CDR1 and CDR2 (germline): MNHEY, SVGEGT. Trimming at V came to 6 bases and at J to 0 bases, leaving 7 bases not matched to a gene. The CDR3 has 15 amino acids. The CDR3 sequence is CASSPGAGVSYEQYF. As DNA, the CDR3 is TGTGCCAGCAGCCCCGGAGCGGGAGTCTCCTACGAGCAGTACTTC.